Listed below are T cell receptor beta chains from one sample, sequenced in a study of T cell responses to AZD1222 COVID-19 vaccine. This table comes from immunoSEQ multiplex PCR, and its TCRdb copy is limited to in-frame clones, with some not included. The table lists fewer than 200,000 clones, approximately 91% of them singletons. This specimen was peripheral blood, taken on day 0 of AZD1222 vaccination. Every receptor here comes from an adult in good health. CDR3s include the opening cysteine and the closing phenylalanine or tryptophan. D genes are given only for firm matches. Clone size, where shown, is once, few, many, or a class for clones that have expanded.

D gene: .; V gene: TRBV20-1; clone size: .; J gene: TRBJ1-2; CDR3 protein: CSATGAYGYTF; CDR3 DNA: TGCAGTGCTACGGGGGCCTATGGCTACACCTTC
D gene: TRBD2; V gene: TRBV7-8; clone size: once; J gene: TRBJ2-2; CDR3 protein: CASSPLAGGIGELFF; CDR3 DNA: TGTGCCAGCAGCCCGCTGGCGGGAGGGATCGGGGAGCTGTTTTTT
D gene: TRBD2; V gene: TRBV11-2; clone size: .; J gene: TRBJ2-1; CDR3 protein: CASKLSGKNNEQFF; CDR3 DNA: TGTGCCAGCAAGCTTAGCGGGAAAAACAATGAGCAGTTCTTC
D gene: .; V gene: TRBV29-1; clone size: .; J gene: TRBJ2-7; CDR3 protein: CSVRSGPYEQYF; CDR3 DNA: TGCAGCGTTCGATCGGGGCCCTACGAGCAGTACTTC
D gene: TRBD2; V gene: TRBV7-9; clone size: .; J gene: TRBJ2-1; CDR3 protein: CASSLVAGGITEQFF; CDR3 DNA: TGTGCCAGCAGCTTAGTAGCGGGGGGGATAACTGAGCAGTTCTTC
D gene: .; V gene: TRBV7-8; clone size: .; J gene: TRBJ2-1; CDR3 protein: CASSLDETALSLNEQFF; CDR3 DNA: TGTGCCAGCAGCTTAGATGAGACAGCTCTGTCTCTCAATGAGCAGTTCTTC
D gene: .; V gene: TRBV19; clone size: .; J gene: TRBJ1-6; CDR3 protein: CASSGGGGPNSPLHF; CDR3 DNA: TGTGCCAGTAGTGGGGGGGGCGGACCCAATTCACCCCTCCACTTT
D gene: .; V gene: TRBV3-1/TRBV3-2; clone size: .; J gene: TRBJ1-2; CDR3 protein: CASSQGVPGYTF; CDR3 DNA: TGTGCCAGCAGCCAAGGGGTTCCCGGCTACACCTTC
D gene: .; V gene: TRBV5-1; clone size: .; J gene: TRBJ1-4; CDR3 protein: CASSLDRVDEKLFF; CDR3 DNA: TGCGCCAGCAGCTTGGATAGGGTCGACGAAAAACTGTTTTTT
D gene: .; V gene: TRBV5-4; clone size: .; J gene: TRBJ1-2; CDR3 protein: CASSQPGNNYGYTF; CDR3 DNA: TGTGCCAGCAGCCAACCGGGAAATAACTATGGCTACACCTTC
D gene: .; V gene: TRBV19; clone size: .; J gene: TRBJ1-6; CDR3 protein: CASTAGSVNSPLHF; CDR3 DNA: TGTGCCAGTACCGCCGGGAGCGTAAATTCACCCCTCCACTTT
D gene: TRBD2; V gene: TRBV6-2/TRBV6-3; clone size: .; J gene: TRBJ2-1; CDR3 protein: CASSYGGSRGEQFF; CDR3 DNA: TGTGCCAGCAGTTATGGCGGGAGCCGGGGTGAGCAGTTCTTC
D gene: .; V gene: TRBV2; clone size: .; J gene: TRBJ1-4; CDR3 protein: CASSDPGTPNEKLFF; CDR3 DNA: TGTGCCAGCAGTGACCCCGGGACACCAAATGAAAAACTGTTTTTT
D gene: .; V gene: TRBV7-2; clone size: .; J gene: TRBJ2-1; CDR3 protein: CASSPGGQGGNNEQFF; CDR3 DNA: TGTGCCAGCAGCCCAGGAGGGCAGGGGGGGAACAATGAGCAGTTCTTC
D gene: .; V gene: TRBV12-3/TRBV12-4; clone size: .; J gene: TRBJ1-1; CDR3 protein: CASTRGPEAFF; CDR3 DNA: TGTGCCAGCACCAGGGGTCCTGAAGCTTTCTTT
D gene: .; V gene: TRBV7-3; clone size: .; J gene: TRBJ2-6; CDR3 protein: CASSLQGSSGANVLTF; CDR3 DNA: TGTGCCAGCAGCTTACAAGGAAGCTCTGGGGCCAACGTCCTGACTTTC
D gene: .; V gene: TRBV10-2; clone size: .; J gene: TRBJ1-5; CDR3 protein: CASSYDISNQPQHF; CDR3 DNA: TGCGCCAGCAGTTACGACATAAGCAATCAGCCCCAGCATTTT
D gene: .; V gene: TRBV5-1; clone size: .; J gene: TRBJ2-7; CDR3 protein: CASSLWVDSSYEQYF; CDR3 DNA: TGCGCCAGCAGCTTGTGGGTGGACAGCTCCTACGAGCAGTACTTC
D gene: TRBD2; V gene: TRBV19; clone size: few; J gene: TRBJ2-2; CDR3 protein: CASSSGLAGTSGELFF; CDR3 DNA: TGTGCCAGTAGTTCCGGGCTAGCGGGGACGTCCGGGGAGCTGTTTTTT
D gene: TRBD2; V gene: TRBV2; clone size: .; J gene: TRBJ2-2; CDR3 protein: CASMTSGNTGELFF; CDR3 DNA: TGTGCCAGCATGACTAGCGGGAACACCGGGGAGCTGTTTTTT
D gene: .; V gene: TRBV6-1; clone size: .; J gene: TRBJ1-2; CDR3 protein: CASSEAQASSYGYTF; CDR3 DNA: TGTGCCAGCAGTGAAGCCCAGGCCTCCTCCTATGGCTACACCTTC
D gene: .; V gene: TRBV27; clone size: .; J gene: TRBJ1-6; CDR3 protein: CASSLASFNSPLHF; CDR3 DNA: TGTGCCAGCAGTTTAGCCAGCTTTAATTCACCCCTCCACTTT
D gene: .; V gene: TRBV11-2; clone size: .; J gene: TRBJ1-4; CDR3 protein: CASSPLGRLATNEKLFF; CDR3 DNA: TGTGCCAGCAGCCCCCTTGGAAGATTGGCGACTAATGAAAAACTGTTTTTT
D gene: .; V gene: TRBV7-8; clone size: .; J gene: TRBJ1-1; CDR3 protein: CASSLAGVYTEAFF; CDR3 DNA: TGTGCCAGCAGCTTAGCGGGGGTTTACACTGAAGCTTTCTTT
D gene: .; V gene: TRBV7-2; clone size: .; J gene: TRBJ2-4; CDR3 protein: CASSLGAGLGAKNIQYF; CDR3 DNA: TGTGCCAGCAGCTTAGGCGCAGGCCTGGGGGCCAAAAACATTCAGTACTTC
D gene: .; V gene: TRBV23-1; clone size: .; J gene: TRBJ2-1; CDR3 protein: CASTPRGRNVDEQFF; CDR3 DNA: TGCGCCAGCACCCCAAGGGGCCGGAATGTCGATGAGCAGTTCTTC
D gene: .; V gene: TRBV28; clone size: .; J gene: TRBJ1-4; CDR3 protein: CASSQGLNNEKLFF; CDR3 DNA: TGTGCCAGCAGCCAGGGCCTTAATAATGAAAAACTGTTTTTT
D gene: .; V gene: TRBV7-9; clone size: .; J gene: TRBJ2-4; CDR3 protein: CASSFAEGRVEYF; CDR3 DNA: TGTGCCAGCAGCTTTGCCGAGGGGCGGGTTGAGTACTTC
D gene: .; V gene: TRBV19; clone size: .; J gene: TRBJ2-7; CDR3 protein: CASSIDSSSYEQYF; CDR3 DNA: TGTGCCAGTAGTATAGACTCTAGCTCCTACGAGCAGTACTTC
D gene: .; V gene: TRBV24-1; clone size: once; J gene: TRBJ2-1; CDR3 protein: CATSDETGTWGYNEQFF; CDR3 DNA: TGTGCCACCAGTGACGAAACCGGGACCTGGGGATACAATGAGCAGTTCTTC
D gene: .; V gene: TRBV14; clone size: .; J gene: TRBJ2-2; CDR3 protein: CASSQDLGTGELFF; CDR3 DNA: TGTGCCAGCAGCCAAGATCTAGGGACCGGGGAGCTGTTTTTT
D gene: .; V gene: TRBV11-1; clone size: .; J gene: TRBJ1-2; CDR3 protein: CASSTDGYGYTF; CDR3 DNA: TGTGCCAGCAGCACGGACGGCTATGGCTACACCTTC
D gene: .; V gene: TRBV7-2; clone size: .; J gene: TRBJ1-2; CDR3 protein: CASSPNPGSGYTF; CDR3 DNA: TGTGCCAGCAGCCCGAACCCGGGAAGTGGCTACACCTTC
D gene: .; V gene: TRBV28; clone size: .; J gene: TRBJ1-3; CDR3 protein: CASSLVNTIYF; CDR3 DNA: TGTGCCAGCAGTTTAGTTAACACCATATATTTT
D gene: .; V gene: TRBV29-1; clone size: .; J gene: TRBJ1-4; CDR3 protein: CSVVQTFATNEKLFF; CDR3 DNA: TGCAGCGTTGTACAGACCTTTGCAACTAATGAAAAACTGTTTTTT
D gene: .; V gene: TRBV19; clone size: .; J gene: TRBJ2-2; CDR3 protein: CASSRGNTGELFF; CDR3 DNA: TGTGCCAGTAGTCGGGGGAACACCGGGGAGCTGTTTTTT
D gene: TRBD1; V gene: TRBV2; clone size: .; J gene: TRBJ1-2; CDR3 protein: CASSGDRAYGYTF; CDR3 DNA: TGTGCCAGCAGCGGTGACAGGGCGTATGGCTACACCTTC
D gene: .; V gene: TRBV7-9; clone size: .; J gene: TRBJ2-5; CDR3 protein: CASSLVNYQETQYF; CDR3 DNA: TGTGCCAGCAGCTTAGTTAACTACCAAGAGACCCAGTACTTC
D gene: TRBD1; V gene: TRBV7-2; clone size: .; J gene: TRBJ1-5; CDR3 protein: CASSLDRDAHQPQHF; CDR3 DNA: TGTGCCAGCAGCCTCGACAGGGACGCTCATCAGCCCCAGCATTTT
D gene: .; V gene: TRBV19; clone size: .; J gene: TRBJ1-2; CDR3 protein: CASSINREGGYTF; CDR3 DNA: TGTGCCAGTAGTATAAACAGGGAAGGTGGCTACACCTTC
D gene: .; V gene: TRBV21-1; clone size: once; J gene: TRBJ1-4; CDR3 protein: CASTGGCREKLFF; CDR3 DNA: TGTGCCAGCACCGGCGGGTGCCGAGAAAAACTGTTTTTT
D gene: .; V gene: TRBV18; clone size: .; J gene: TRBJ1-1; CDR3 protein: CASSRTMNTEAFF; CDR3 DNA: TGTGCCAGCTCCAGGACTATGAACACTGAAGCTTTCTTT
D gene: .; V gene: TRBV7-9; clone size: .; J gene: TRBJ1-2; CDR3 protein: CASSFDSRGYTF; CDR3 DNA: TGTGCCAGCAGCTTCGACAGTCGTGGCTACACCTTC
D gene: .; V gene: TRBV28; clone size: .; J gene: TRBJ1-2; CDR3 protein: CASSLRPLVPSNYGYTF; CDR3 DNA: TGTGCCAGCAGTTTACGTCCGCTCGTCCCTTCTAACTATGGCTACACCTTC
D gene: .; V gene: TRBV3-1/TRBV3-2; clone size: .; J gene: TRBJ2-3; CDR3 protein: CASSQGLITDTQYF; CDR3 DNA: TGTGCCAGCAGCCAAGGACTAATCACAGATACGCAGTATTTT
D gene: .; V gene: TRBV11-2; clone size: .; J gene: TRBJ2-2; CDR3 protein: CASHGQPDGKVNTGELFF; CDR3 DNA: TGTGCCAGTCATGGACAACCGGACGGGAAGGTGAACACCGGGGAGCTGTTTTTT
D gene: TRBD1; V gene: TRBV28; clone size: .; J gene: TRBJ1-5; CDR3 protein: CASSKTGLDNQPQHF; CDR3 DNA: TGTGCCAGCAGTAAGACAGGGTTGGACAATCAGCCCCAGCATTTT
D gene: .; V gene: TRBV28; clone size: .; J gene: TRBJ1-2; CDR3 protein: CASSSIGAWGYTF; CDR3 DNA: TGTGCCAGCTCTTCCATAGGGGCATGGGGCTACACCTTC
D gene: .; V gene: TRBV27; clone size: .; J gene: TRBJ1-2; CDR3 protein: CASSPSGGGGYTF; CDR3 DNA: TGTGCCAGCAGTCCCTCAGGAGGAGGAGGCTACACCTTC
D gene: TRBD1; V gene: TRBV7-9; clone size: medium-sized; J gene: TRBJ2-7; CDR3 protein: CASSLGQESYEQYF; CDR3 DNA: TGTGCCAGCAGCTTGGGACAGGAATCCTACGAGCAGTACTTC
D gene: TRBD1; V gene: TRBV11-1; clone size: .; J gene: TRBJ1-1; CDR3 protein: CASSSGQGGSTEAFF; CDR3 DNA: TGTGCCAGCAGCTCTGGACAGGGCGGGAGCACTGAAGCTTTCTTT
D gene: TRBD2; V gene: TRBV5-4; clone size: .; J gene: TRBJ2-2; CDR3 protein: CASSPGLAGVDGELFF; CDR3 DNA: TGTGCCAGCAGCCCGGGACTAGCGGGAGTTGACGGGGAGCTGTTTTTT
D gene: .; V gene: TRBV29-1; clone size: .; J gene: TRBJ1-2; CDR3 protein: CSTDGNSYGYTF; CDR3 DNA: TGCAGCACCGACGGAAATTCCTATGGCTACACCTTC
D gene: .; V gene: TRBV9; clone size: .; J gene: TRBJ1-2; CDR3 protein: CASSHNSGDPYGYTF; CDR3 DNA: TGTGCCAGCAGCCACAACTCCGGGGACCCCTATGGCTACACCTTC
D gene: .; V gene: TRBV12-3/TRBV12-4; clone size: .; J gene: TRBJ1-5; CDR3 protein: CASSSGHNQPQHF; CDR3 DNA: TGTGCCAGCAGTTCAGGACACAATCAGCCCCAGCATTTT